The 22 T cell receptor beta chains below come from one sample, sequenced in a study of T cell repertoires in cytomegalovirus infection. No antigens are known for them. In TCRdb, the reads were re-called with MiXCR into one record per CDR3 protein. The sample lists about 310,000 distinct CDR3 sequences; 20% to 30% were seen once. The sample in question was cultured PBMCs, obtained from culture after CMV antigen stimulation. The receptors were gathered from a human donor in good health (CMV status not recorded). Some clones in this sample may be carry-over from other donors' samples.

This clonotype was recorded a few times. J is TRBJ1-6 and V is TRBV30, with D unresolved. The germline V and J ends were trimmed by 1 base and 8 bases, with 9 bases remaining between them. This CDR3 contains 13 residues. Germline CDR1 is GTSNPN and CDR2 is SVGIG (reference sequence). The CDR3 is CAWSGGSDSPLHF. The CDR3 DNA is TGTGCCTGGAGTGGGGGTTCGGATTCACCCCTCCACTTT.

This clonotype was observed a few times. The chain is built from TRBV4-1 and TRBJ2-1; 8 nucleotides agree with TRBD2. Germline loops: CDR1 MGHRA, CDR2 YSYEKL. The V and J ends lost 0 bases and 3 bases, in that order; junction bases with no gene match: 4. The CDR3 sequence is 16 residues long. For the CDR3, the DNA is TGCGCCAGCAGCCAAGAGGGTAGCGGGAACTACAATGAGCAGTTCTTC. Translation gives CASSQEGSGNYNEQFF.

The V gene is TRBV7-9, the J gene TRBJ1-2; TRBD1 is a possible D gene (6 bases). The CDR3 has 14 amino acids. With 4 bases removed from V and 4 bases from J, the gap between germline ends came to 13 bases. Germline V CDR1 and CDR2: SEHNR, FQNEAQ (reference sequence). DNA for the CDR3: TGTGCCAGCAGCTCTACGGGGGGGCCCTATGGCTACACCTTC. As protein: CASSSTGGPYGYTF.

This sequence joins TRBV7-2 and TRBJ1-3, with 7 bases that match TRBD1. The CDR3 runs 14 residues. The germline CDR1 and CDR2 sequences are SGHTA and FQGNSA. Unmatched junction bases numbered 8, after V lost 5 bases and J lost 7 bases. The CDR3 protein is CASSPGTAQNTIYF. As DNA, the CDR3 is TGTGCCAGCAGCCCGGGGACAGCCCAGAACACCATATATTTT.

This clonotype appeared a few times. The rearrangement joins TRBV7-6 to TRBJ1-1; 9 bases fit TRBD1. Germline CDR1 is SGHVS and CDR2 is FNYEAQ. With V trimmed by 5 bases and J by 6 bases, 4 bases remained unmatched. CDR3 length: 13 amino acids. In DNA, the CDR3 is TGTGCCAGCAGCAACAGACAGGGGGCTGAAGCTTTCTTT. This translates into CASSNRQGAEAFF.

The V gene is TRBV7-6, the J gene TRBJ2-2; the match to TRBD2 covers 7 bases. The length of the CDR3 is 16 residues. Looked up from germline, CDR1 is SGHVS and CDR2 is FNYEAQ. The V gene end was trimmed by 5 bases and the J gene end by 6 bases; junction bases not matched to a gene: 12. The CDR3 protein is CASSALAGPTAGELFF. The CDR3 coding sequence is TGTGCCAGCAGCGCGTTAGCGGGTCCGACAGCCGGGGAGCTGTTTTTT.

This clonotype came up many times. J is TRBJ1-2 and V is TRBV5-6; D uncertain. Trimming removed 1 base from V and 4 bases from J, with 8 bases in between. There are 13 residues in the CDR3. In germline, CDR1 is SGHDT, CDR2 YYEEEE. DNA for the CDR3: TGTGCCAGCAGCTTGCCAGATTTCTATGGCTACACCTTC. Its protein is CASSLPDFYGYTF.

This clonotype was seen ten or more times. The chain has TRBV7-2 and TRBJ2-7; perhaps TRBD2 as D (5 bases). Germline V CDR1 and CDR2: SGHTA, FQGNSA. CDR3 length: 14 residues. V dropped 4 bases and J dropped 0 bases, with 10 bases sitting between them. The DNA of the CDR3 is TGTGCCAGCAGCTCCAGAGGGTACTCCTACGAGCAGTACTTC. It codes for CASSSRGYSYEQYF.

The CDR3 is CASSLELGAGPSYNEQFF. The CDR3 bases are TGCGCCAGCAGCTTGGAGTTAGGTGCGGGCCCCTCCTACAATGAGCAGTTCTTC. The V gene is TRBV5-1, the J gene TRBJ2-1; possibly TRBD2 for D (5 bases). Germline values: CDR1 SGHRS, CDR2 YFSETQ. The CDR3 extends over 18 amino acids. V shed 0 bases and J shed 0 bases, with 16 bases lying between them.

This rearrangement joins TRBV29-1 to TRBJ2-5, with 15 bases that match TRBD2. Looked up from germline, CDR1 is SQVTM and CDR2 is ANQGSEA. This CDR3 has 15 amino acids. After removal of 7 bases from V and 2 bases from J, the junction contained 5 bases not matched to a gene. The CDR3 loop reads CSGTSGRGGQETQYF. As DNA, the CDR3 is TGCAGCGGGACTAGCGGGAGGGGGGGGCAAGAGACCCAGTACTTC.

At least ten counts were recorded for this clonotype. As DNA, the CDR3 is TGTGCCAGCACCACTTTGACTAGCGCCCAGCAGTACTTC. This codes for CASTTLTSAQQYF. The chain has TRBV7-2 and TRBJ2-7, with 8 nucleotides matching TRBD2. In germline, CDR1 is SGHTA, CDR2 FQGNSA. V dropped 7 bases and J dropped 8; count of bases not matched to a gene: 10. The CDR3 loop spans 13 amino acids.

The table lists this clonotype with a few counts. The rearrangement joins TRBV18 to TRBJ2-7; TRBD2 agrees at 12 bases. The trim removed 2 bases at V and 5 bases at J, leaving 1 base unmatched. The CDR3 has 14 amino acids. The germline CDR1 and CDR2 sequences are KGHSH and LQKENI. The CDR3 is CASSPTSGRHEQYF. The CDR3 DNA sequence: TGTGCCAGCTCACCAACTAGCGGGAGGCACGAGCAGTACTTC.

The J gene is TRBJ2-7, the V gene TRBV20-1; D perhaps matches TRBD1 (5 bases). Trimming stripped 3 bases from V and 0 bases from J, with 9 bases between. Germline lookup yields CDR1 DFQATT and CDR2 SNEGSKA (reference sequence). The CDR3 runs to 13 residues. CDR3 bases: TGCAGTGCTAGCCCCCAGGGCTCCTACGAGCAGTACTTC. It codes for CSASPQGSYEQYF.

This clonotype has a count of ten or more. The gene calls are TRBV7-2 and TRBJ2-1, with 10 bases aligning to TRBD2. Germline CDR1 reads SGHTA; CDR2 reads FQGNSA. This CDR3 region has 16 residues. Losses at the gene ends were 6 bases for V and 4 bases for J; bases not matched to a gene: 9. The CDR3: CASSPPGLARYNEQFF. For the CDR3, the DNA is TGTGCCAGCAGTCCTCCGGGACTAGCGAGATACAATGAGCAGTTCTTC.

This clonotype was counted many times. The rearrangement uses TRBV7-2 and TRBJ1-2; D is perhaps TRBD1 (6 bases). Trimming left V 2 bases short and J 3 bases short, with 16 bases between. This CDR3 has 16 amino acids. Germline assignment: CDR1 SGHTA and CDR2 FQGNSA. The CDR3 coding sequence is TGTGCCAGCAGCTTACTCAGGGCTCCAGGGGACTATGGCTACACCTTC. This sequence encodes CASSLLRAPGDYGYTF.

The J gene is TRBJ2-1, the V gene TRBV7-2; D perhaps matches TRBD2 (6 bases). The ends were cut back, 5 bases at V and 14 bases at J, with 19 bases in the middle. The CDR3 spans 13 residues. Germline-derived CDR1 and CDR2 are SGHTA and FQGNSA. The CDR3 sequence: CASSIRGSGEKFF. Here the CDR3 DNA reads TGTGCCAGCAGCATCAGAGGGTCGGGAGAGAAGTTCTTC.

The V and J genes are TRBV5-4 and TRBJ1-1; unclear D gene. The CDR3 runs to 15 residues. Germline V lookup: CDR1 SGHNT, CDR2 YYREEE (reference sequence). Deletions cut 3 bases from V and 0 bases from J, with 12 bases between. CDR3 protein: CASSSRRNMNTEAFF. CDR3 coding DNA: TGTGCCAGCAGCTCAAGACGGAACATGAACACTGAAGCTTTCTTT.

This clonotype was seen a few times. The chain combines TRBV5-1 with TRBJ2-1; 10 nucleotides agree with TRBD2. The V gene end was trimmed by 0 bases and the J gene end by 6 bases; junction bases not matched to a gene: 3. CDR3 length equals 15 residues. The V gene's germline CDR1 is SGHRS and CDR2 YFSETQ. In DNA, the CDR3 is TGCGCCAGCAGCTTGGAACCTAGCGGGAGCAATGAGCAGTTCTTC. Translation gives CASSLEPSGSNEQFF.

J is TRBJ2-3 and V is TRBV14, with D possibly matching TRBD1 (6 bases). Looked up from germline, CDR1 is SGHDN and CDR2 is FVKESK. Trimming stripped 4 bases from V and 2 bases from J, with 16 bases between. The CDR3 is 16 amino acids. The CDR3 loop is CASSRPGTTFTDTQYF. The DNA for the CDR3 is TGTGCCAGCAGCCGGCCCGGGACAACCTTCACAGATACGCAGTATTTT.

At least ten counts were recorded for this clonotype. V and J are TRBV28 and TRBJ1-2; 7 bases map to TRBD1. V trimming: 10 bases; J trimming: 7 bases; junction bases outside the gene matches: 9. CDR3 size: 12 residues. Germline V gene sequence: CDR1 MDHEN, CDR2 SYDVKM. DNA for the CDR3: TGTGCCATCGAACGATCAGGGGGTGGCTACACCTTC. Amino acids: CAIERSGGGYTF.

The chain combines TRBV20-1 with TRBJ2-7; a weak D match, TRBD1 (6 bases). The CDR3 sequence is 15 residues long. Germline V gene lookup returns CDR1 DFQATT and CDR2 SNEGSKA (reference sequence). The ends were cut back, 0 bases at V and 2 bases at J, with 14 bases in the middle. The CDR3 DNA follows: TGCAGTGCTAGAGATCAGGACAGTATTACCTACGAGCAGTACTTC. Amino acids: CSARDQDSITYEQYF.

The chain recombines TRBV6-1 with TRBJ2-5; TRBD2 matches at 10 bases. Per germline, CDR1 MNHNS and CDR2 SASEGT. CDR3 length equals 16 residues. J gave up 4 bases and V 8 bases, and 13 bases lay outside the gene matches. CDR3 nucleotide sequence: TGTGCCAGCCGCCTGGGCCTAGCGGGAGCCGGAGAGACCCAGTACTTC. It is translated as CASRLGLAGAGETQYF.